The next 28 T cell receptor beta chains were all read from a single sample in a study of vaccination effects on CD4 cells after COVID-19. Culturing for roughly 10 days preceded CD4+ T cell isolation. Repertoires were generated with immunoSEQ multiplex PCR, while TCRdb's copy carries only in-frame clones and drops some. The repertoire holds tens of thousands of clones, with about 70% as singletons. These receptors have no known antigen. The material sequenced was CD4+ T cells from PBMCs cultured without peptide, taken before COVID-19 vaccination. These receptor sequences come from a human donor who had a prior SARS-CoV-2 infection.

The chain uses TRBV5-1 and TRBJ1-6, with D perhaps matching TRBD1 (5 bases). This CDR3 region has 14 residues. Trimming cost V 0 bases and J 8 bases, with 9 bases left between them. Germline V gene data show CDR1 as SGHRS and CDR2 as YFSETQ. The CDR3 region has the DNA TGCGCCAGCAGCTTGGAAAGGGGCTATTCACCCCTCCACTTT. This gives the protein CASSLERGYSPLHF.

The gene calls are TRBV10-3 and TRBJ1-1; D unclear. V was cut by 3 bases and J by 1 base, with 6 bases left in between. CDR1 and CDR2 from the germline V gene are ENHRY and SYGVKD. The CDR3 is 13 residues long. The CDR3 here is CAISDTQNTEAFF. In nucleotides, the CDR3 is TGTGCCATCAGTGACACTCAGAACACTGAAGCTTTCTTT.

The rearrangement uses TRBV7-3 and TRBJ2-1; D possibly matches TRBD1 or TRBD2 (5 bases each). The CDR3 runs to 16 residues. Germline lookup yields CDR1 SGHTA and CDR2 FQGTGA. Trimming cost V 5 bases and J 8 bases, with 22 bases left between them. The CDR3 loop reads CASSKQTGLEGDEQFF. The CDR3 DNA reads TGTGCCAGCAGCAAACAGACCGGACTTGAAGGGGATGAGCAGTTCTTC.

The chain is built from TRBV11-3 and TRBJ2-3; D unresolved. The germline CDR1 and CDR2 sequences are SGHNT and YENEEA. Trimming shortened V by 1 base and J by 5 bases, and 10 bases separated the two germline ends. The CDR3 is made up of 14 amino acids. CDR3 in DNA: TGTGCCAGCAGCTTAGGTGAGATGGAAGATACGCAGTATTTT. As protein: CASSLGEMEDTQYF.

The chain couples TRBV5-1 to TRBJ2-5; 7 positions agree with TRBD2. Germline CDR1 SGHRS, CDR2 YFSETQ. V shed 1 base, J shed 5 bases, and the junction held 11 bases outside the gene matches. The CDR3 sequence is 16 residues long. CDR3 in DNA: TGCGCCAGCAGCTTGAACGTTGGGCAGGGAGGGGAGACCCAGTACTTC. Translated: CASSLNVGQGGETQYF.

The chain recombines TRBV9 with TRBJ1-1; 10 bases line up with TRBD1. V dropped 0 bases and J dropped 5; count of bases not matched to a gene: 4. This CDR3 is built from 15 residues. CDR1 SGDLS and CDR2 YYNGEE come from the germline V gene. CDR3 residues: CASSVEPGQGTEAFF. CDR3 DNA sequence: TGTGCCAGCAGCGTAGAGCCGGGACAGGGGACTGAAGCTTTCTTT.

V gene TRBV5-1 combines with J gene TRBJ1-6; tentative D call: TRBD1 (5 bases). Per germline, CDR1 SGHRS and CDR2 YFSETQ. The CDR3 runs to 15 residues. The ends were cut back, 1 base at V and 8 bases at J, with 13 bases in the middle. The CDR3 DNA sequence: TGCGCCAGCAGCTTGATACTCGGGGCGGATTCACCCCTCCACTTT. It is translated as CASSLILGADSPLHF.

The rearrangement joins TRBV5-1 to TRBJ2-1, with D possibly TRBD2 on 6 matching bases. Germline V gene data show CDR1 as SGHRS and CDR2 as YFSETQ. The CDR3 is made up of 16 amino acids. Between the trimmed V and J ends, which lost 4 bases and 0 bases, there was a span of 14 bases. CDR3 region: CASSLLAASSYNEQFF. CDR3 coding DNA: TGCGCCAGCAGCCTCTTAGCGGCAAGCTCCTACAATGAGCAGTTCTTC. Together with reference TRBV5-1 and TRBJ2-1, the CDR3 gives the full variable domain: KAGVTQTPRYLIKTRGQQVTLSCSPISGHRSVSWYQQTPGQGLQFLFEYFSETQRNKGNFPGRFSGRQFSNSRSEMNVSTLELGDSALYLCASSLLAASSYNEQFFGPGTRLTVL.

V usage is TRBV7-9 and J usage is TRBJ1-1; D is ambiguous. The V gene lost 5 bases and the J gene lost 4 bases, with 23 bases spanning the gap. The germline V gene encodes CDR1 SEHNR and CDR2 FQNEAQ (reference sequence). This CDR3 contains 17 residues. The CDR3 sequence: CASSPHISAAVVTEAFF. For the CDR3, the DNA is TGTGCCAGCAGCCCTCATATTTCGGCGGCTGTTGTCACTGAAGCTTTCTTT.

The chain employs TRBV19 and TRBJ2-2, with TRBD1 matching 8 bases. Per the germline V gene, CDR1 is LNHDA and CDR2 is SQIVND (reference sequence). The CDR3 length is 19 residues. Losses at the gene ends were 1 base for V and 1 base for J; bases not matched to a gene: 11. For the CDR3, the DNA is TGTGCCAGTAGTATAGTAGTTTTCATCGGACAGGGGAACACCGGGGAGCTGTTTTTT. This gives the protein CASSIVVFIGQGNTGELFF. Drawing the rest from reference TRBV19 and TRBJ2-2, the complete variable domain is DGGITQSPKYLFRKEGQNVTLSCEQNLNHDAMYWYRQDPGQGLRLIYYSQIVNDFQKGDIAEGYSVSREKKESFPLTVTSAQKNPTAFYLCASSIVVFIGQGNTGELFFGEGSRLTVL.

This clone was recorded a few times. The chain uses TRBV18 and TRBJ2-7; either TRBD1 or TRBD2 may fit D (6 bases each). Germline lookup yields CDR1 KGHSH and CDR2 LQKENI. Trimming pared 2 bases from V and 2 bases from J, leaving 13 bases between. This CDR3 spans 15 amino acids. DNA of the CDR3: TGTGCCAGCTCACCATCTCCGAGGGGGGCCTACGAGCAGTACTTC. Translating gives CASSPSPRGAYEQYF.

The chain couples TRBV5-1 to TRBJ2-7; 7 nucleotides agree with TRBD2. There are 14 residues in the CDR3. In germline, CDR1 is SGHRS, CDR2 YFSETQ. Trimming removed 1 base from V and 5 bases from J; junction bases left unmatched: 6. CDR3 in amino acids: CASSLLAGDNEQYF. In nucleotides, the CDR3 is TGCGCCAGCAGCTTGCTTGCGGGAGACAACGAGCAGTACTTC.

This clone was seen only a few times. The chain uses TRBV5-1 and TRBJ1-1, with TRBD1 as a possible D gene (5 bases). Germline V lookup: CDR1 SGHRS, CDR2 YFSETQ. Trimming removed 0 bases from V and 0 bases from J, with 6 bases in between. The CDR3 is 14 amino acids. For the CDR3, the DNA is TGCGCCAGCAGCTTGGACAGGATGAACACTGAAGCTTTCTTT. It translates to CASSLDRMNTEAFF.

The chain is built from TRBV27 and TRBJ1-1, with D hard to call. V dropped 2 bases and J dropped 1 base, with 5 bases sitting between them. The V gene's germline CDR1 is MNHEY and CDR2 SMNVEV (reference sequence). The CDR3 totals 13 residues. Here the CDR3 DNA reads TGTGCCAGCAGTTTAAAACAGAACACTGAAGCTTTCTTT. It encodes CASSLKQNTEAFF.

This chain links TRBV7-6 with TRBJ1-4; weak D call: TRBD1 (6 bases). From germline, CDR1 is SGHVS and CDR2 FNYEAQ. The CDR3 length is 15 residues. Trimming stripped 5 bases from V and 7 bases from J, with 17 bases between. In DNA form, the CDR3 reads TGTGCCAGCAGCCGACAAGGGGGGCAGGGTGAAAAACTGTTTTTT. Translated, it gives CASSRQGGQGEKLFF.

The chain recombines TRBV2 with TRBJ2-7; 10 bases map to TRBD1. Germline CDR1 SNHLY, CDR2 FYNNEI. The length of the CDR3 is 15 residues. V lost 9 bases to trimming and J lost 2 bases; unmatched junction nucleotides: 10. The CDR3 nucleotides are TGTGCCAGGGGATTCGGGACAGGGGAGACCTACGAGCAGTACTTC. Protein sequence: CARGFGTGETYEQYF.

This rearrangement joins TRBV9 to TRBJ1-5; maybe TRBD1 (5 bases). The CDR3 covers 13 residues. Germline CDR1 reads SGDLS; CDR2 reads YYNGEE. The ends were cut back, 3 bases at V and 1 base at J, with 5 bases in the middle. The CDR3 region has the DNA TGTGCCAGCAGCGGGGACAGCAATCAGCCCCAGCATTTT. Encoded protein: CASSGDSNQPQHF.

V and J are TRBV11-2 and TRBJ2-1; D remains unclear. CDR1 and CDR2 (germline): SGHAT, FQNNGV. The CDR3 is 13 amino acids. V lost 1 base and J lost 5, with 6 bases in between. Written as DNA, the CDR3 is TGTGCCAGCAGCTTAGTTCGGGACAATGAGCAGTTCTTC. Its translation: CASSLVRDNEQFF.

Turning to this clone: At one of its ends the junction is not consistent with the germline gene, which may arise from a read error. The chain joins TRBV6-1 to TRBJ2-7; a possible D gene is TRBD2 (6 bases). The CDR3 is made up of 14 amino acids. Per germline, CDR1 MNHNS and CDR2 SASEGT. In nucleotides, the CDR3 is TGTGCCAGCAGGGAAGCTAGCGTCGAATACGAGCAGTACTTC. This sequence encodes CASREASVEYEQYF.

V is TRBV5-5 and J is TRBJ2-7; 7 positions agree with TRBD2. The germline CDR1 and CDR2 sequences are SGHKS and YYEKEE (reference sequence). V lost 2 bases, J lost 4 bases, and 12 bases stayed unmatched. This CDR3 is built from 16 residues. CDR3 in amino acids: CASSFSFGREFYEQYF. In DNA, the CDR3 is TGTGCCAGCAGCTTTTCGTTTGGGCGGGAGTTTTACGAGCAGTACTTC.

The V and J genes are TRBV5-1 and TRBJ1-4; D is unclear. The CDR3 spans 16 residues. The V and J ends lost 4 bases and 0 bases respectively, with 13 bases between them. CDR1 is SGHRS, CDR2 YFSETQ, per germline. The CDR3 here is CASSPATAATNEKLFF. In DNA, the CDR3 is TGCGCCAGCAGCCCAGCTACAGCCGCAACTAATGAAAAACTGTTTTTT.

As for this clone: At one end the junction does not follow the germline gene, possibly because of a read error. The CDR3 nucleotides read TGTGCCAGCAGTGACCAATCAACCTCCTTCAATGAGCAGTTCTTC. Amino acid sequence: CASSDQSTSFNEQFF. The chain employs TRBV6-1 and TRBJ2-1; D is uncertain. CDR1 MNHNS and CDR2 SASEGT come from the germline V gene. This CDR3 region has 15 residues.

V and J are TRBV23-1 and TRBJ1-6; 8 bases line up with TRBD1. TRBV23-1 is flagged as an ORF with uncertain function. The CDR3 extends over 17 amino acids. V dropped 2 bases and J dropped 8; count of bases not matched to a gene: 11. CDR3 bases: TGCGCCAGCAGTCAACTCCAGGGGGCTGTGGGTTATTCACCCCTCCACTTT. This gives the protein CASSQLQGAVGYSPLHF.

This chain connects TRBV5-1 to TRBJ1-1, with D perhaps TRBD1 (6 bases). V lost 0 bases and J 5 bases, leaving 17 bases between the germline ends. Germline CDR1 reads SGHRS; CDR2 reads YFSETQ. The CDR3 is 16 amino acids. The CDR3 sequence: CASSLDLTGNPTEAFF. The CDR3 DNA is TGCGCCAGCAGCTTGGACCTAACAGGGAACCCTACTGAAGCTTTCTTT.

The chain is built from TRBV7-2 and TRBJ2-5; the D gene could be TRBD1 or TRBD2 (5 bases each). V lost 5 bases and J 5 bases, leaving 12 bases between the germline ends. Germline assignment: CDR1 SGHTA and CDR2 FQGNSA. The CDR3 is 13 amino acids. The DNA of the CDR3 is TGTGCCAGCAGCCGAGGGGCGGAGGAGACCCAGTACTTC. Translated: CASSRGAEETQYF. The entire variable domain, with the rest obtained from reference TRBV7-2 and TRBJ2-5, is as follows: GAGVSQSPSNKVTEKGKDVELRCDPISGHTALYWYRQSLGQGLEFLIYFQGNSAPDKSGLPSDRFSAERTGGSVSTLTIQRTQQEDSAVYLCASSRGAEETQYFGPGTRLLVL.

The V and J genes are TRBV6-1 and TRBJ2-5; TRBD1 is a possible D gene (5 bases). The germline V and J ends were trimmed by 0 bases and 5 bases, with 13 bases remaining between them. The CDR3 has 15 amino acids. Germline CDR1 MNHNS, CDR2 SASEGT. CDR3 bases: TGTGCCAGCAGTGAAGCGCCTGGGGCGCGGGAGACCCAGTACTTC. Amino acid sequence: CASSEAPGARETQYF.

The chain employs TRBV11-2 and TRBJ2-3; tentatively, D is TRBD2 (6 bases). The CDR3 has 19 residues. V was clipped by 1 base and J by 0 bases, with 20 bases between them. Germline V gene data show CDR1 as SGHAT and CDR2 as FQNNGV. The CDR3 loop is CASSLVRSYRRDSTDTQYF. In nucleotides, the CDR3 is TGTGCCAGCAGCTTAGTTCGATCGTATCGGCGGGATAGCACAGATACGCAGTATTTT. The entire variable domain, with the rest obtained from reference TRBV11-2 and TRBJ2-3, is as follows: EAGVAQSPRYKIIEKRQSVAFWCNPISGHATLYWYQQILGQGPKLLIQFQNNGVVDDSQLPKDRFSAERLKGVDSTLKIQPAKLEDSAVYLCASSLVRSYRRDSTDTQYFGPGTRLTVL.

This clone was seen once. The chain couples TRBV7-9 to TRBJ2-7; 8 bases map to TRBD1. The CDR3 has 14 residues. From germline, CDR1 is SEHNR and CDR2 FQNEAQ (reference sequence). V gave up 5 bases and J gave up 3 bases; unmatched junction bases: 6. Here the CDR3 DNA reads TGTGCCAGCAGCGCCGGACAGGGACTCTACGAGCAGTACTTC. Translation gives CASSAGQGLYEQYF.